This T cell receptor (beta chain) was retrieved from a study of T cell clonality in common variable immunodeficiency. Heparinized whole blood, roughly 4.5 to 9 ml, came from each donor. Germline V gives CDR1 DFQATT, CDR2 SNEGSKA (reference sequence). With V trimmed by 5 bases and J by 5 bases, 10 bases remained unmatched. CDR3 length: 14 amino acids. Assay used: immunoSEQ multiplex PCR; TCRdb lists only in-frame clones, some missing. The sample shows some 30,000 clones, no singletons; the ten largest hold roughly 4.5%. Whole-study findings and limits: TCRbeta clonality was increased in CVID versus healthy controls.

This clone showed up many times. The antigen is not known. The read falls 3 residues short of the CDR3 end, and the missing part is taken from the germline J gene. This TCR was recovered from a person aged 18 to 70 in good health. Sequences were obtained from peripheral blood mononuclear cells. The rearrangement links TRBV20-1 to TRBJ2-7; the match to TRBD1 covers 9 bases. CDR3 DNA (partial): TGCAGTGCTGGGGGACAGGGTAGCATGAACGAG. It translates to CSAGGQGSMNE. Given in full, the CDR3 is CSAGGQGSMNEQYF.